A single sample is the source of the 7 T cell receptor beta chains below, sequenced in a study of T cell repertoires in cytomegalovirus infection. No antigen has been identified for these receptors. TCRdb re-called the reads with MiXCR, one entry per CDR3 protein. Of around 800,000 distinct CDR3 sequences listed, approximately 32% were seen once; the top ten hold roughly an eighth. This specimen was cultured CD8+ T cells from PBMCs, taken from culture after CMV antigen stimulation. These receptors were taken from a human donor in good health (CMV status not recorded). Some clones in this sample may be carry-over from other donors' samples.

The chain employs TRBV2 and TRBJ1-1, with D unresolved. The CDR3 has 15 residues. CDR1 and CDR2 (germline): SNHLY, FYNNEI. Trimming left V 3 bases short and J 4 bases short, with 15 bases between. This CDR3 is CASSESSQLGTEAFF. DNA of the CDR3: TGTGCCAGCAGTGAGAGCTCACAGCTGGGCACTGAAGCTTTCTTT.

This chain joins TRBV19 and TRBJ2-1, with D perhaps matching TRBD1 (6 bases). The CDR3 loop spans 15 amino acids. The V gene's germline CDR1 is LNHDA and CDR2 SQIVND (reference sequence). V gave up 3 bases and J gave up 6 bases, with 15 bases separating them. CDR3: CASSMRAGVVNEQFF. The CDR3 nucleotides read TGTGCCAGTAGTATGAGAGCAGGGGTGGTCAATGAGCAGTTCTTC.

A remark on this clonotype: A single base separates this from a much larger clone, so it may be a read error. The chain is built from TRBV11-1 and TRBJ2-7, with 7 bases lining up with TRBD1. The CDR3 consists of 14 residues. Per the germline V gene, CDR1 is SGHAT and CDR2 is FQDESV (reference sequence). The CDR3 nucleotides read TGTGCCAGCAGCTCGACAGGGTTGACCTACGAGCAGCACTTC. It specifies CASSSTGLTYEQHF.

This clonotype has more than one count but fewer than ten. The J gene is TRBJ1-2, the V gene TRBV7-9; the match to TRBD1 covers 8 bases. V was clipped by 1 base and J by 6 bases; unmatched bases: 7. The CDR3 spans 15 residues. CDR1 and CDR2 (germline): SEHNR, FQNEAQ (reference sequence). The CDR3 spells CASSLVPMGQDGYTF. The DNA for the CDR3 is TGTGCCAGCAGCTTAGTTCCTATGGGACAGGATGGCTACACCTTC. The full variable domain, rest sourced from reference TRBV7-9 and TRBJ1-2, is DTGVSQNPRHKITKRGQNVTFRCDPISEHNRLYWYRQTLGQGPEFLTYFQNEAQLEKSRLLSDRFSAERPKGSFSTLEIQRTEQGDSAMYLCASSLVPMGQDGYTFGSGTRLTVV.

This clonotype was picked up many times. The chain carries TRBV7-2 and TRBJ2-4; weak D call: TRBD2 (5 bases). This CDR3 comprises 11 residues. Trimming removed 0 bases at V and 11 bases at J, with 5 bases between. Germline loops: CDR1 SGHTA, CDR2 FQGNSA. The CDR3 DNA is TGTGCCAGCAGCTTAGCCGGGGTTCAGTACTTC. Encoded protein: CASSLAGVQYF.

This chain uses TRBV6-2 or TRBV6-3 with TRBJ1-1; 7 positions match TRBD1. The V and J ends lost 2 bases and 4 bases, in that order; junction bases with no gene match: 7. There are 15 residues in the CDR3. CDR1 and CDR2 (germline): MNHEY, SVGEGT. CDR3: CASSYGPEGATEAFF. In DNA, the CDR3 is TGTGCCAGCAGTTACGGACCAGAGGGGGCCACTGAAGCTTTCTTT.

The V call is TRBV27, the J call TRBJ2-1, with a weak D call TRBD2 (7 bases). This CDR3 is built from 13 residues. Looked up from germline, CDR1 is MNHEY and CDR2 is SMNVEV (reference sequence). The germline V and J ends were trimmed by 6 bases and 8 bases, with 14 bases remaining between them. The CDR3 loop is CASRGGGPHEQFF. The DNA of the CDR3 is TGTGCCAGCAGAGGGGGGGGGCCCCATGAGCAGTTCTTC.